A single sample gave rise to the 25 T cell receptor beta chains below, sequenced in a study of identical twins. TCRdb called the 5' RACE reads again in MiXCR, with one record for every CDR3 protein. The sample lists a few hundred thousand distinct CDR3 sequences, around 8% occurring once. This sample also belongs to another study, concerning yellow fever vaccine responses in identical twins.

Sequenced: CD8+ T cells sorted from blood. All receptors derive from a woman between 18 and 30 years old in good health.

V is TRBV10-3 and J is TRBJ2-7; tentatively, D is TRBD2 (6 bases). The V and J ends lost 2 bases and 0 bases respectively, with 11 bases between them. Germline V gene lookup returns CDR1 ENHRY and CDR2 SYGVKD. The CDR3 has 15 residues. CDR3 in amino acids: CAISEVGGSSYEQYF. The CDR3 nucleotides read TGTGCCATCAGTGAGGTTGGGGGGAGCTCCTACGAGCAGTACTTC.

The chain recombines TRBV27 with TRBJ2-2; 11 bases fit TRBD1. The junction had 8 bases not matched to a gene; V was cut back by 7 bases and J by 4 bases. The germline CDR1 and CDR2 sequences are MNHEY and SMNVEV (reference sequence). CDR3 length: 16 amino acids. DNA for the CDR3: TGTGCCAGCACAACCGGGACAGGGGGTCGCACCGGGGAGCTGTTTTTT. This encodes CASTTGTGGRTGELFF.

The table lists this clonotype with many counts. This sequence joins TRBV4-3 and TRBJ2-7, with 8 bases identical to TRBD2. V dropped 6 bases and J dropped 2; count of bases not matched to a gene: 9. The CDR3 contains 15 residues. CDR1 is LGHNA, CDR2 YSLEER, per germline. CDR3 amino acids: CASSPTAAGAYEQYF. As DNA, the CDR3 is TGCGCCAGCAGTCCTACTGCAGCGGGAGCCTACGAGCAGTACTTC.

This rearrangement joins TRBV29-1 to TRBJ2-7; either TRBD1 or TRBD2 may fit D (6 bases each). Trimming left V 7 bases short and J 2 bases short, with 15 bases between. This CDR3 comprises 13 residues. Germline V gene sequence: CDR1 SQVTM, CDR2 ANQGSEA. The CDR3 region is CSAKGGTTYEQYF. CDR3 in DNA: TGCAGCGCAAAAGGGGGGACGACCTACGAGCAGTACTTC.

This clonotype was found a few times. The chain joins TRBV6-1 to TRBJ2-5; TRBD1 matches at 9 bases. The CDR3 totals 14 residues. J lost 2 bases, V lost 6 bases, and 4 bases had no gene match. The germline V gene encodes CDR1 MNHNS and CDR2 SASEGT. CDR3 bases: TGTGCCAGCAGACCCGGGACAGGGCAAGAGACCCAGTACTTC. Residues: CASRPGTGQETQYF.

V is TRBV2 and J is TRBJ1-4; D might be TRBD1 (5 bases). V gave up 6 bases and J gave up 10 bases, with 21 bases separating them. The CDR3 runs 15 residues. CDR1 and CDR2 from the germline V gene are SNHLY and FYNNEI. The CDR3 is CASSAGGWGEGKLFF. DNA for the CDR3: TGTGCCAGCAGCGCGGGGGGTTGGGGAGAGGGAAAACTGTTTTTT.

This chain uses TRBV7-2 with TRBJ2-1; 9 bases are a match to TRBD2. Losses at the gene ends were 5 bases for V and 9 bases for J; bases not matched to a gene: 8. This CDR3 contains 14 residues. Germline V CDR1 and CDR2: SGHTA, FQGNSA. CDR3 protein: CASSRREGLIEQFF. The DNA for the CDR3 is TGTGCCAGCAGCAGGCGGGAGGGCCTTATTGAGCAGTTCTTC.

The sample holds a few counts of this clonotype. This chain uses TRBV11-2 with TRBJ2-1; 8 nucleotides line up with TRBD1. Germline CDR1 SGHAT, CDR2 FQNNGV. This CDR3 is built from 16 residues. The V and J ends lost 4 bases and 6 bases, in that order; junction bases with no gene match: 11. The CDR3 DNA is TGTGCCAGCAGCTCCGACCCAACGACAGGGGTCAATGAGCAGTTCTTC. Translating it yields CASSSDPTTGVNEQFF.

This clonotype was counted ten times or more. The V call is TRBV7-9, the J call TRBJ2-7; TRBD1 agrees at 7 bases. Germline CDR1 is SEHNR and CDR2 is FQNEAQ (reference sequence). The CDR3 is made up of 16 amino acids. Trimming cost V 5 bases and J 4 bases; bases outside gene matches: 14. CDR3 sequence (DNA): TGTGCCAGCAGCCAGAGGGACAGTTCCTTTGGGTACGAGCAGTACTTC. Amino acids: CASSQRDSSFGYEQYF. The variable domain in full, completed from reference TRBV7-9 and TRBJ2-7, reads DTGVSQNPRHKITKRGQNVTFRCDPISEHNRLYWYRQTLGQGPEFLTYFQNEAQLEKSRLLSDRFSAERPKGSFSTLEIQRTEQGDSAMYLCASSQRDSSFGYEQYFGPGTRLTVT.

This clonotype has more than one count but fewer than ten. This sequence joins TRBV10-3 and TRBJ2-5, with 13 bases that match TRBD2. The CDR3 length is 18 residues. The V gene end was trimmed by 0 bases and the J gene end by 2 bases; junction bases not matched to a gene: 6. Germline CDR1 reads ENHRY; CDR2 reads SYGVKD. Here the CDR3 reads CAISESYRTSGGQETQYF. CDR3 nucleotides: TGTGCCATCAGTGAGTCTTACCGGACTAGCGGGGGACAAGAGACCCAGTACTTC.

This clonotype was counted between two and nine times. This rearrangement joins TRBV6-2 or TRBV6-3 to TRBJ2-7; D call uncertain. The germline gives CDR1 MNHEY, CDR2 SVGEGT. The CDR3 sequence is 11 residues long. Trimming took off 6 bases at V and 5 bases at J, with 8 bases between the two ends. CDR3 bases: TGTGCCAGCAGCTTTTCGGACGAGCAGTACTTC. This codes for CASSFSDEQYF.

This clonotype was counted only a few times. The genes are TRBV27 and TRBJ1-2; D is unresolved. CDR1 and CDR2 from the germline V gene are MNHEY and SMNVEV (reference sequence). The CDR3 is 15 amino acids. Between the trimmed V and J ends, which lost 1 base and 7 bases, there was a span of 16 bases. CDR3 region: CASSLYRELSLGYTF. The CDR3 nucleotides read TGTGCCAGCAGTTTATATAGGGAATTGTCCCTTGGCTACACCTTC.

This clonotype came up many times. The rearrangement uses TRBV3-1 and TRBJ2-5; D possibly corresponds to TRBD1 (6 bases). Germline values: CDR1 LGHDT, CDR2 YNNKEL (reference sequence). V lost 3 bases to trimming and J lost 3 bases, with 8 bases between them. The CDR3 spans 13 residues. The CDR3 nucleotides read TGTGCCAGCAGCCAGGGGGCGGAAGAGACCCAGTACTTC. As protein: CASSQGAEETQYF.

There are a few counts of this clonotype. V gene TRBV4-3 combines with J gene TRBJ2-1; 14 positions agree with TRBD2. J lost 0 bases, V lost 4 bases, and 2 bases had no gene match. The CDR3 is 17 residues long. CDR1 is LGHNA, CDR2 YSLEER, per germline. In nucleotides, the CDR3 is TGCGCCAGCAGCCCCGGGACTAGCGGGAGCTCCTACAATGAGCAGTTCTTC. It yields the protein CASSPGTSGSSYNEQFF.

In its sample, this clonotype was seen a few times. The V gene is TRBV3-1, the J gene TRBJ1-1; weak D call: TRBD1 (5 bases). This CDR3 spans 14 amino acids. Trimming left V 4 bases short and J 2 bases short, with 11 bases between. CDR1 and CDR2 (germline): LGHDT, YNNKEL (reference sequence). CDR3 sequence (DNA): TGTGCCAGCAGCCCCCGACAGCTTAACACTGAAGCTTTCTTT. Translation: CASSPRQLNTEAFF.

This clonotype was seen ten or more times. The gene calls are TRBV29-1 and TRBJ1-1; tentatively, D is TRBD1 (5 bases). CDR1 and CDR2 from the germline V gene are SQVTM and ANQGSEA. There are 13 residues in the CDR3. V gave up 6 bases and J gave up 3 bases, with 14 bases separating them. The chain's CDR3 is CSVLRGRDTEAFF. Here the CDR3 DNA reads TGCAGCGTCCTCCGGGGGAGGGACACTGAAGCTTTCTTT.

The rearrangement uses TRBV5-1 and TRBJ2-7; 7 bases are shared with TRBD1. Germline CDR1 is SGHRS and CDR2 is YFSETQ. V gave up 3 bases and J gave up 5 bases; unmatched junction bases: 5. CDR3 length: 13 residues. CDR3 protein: CASSYTQGNEQYF. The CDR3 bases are TGCGCCAGCAGCTACACACAGGGGAACGAGCAGTACTTC.

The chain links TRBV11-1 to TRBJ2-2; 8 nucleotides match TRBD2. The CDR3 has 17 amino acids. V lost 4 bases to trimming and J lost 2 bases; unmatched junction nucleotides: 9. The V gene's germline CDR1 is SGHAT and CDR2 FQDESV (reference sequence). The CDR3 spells CASSSPQRGINTGELFF. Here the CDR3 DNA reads TGTGCCAGCAGCTCGCCACAGCGGGGGATCAACACCGGGGAGCTGTTTTTT.

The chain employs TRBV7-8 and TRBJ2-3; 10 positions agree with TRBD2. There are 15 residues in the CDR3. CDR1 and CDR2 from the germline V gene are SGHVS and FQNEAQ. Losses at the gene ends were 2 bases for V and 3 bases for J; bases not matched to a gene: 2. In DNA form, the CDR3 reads TGTGCCAGCAGCTTACTAGCGGGGGAAACAGATACGCAGTATTTT. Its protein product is CASSLLAGETDTQYF.

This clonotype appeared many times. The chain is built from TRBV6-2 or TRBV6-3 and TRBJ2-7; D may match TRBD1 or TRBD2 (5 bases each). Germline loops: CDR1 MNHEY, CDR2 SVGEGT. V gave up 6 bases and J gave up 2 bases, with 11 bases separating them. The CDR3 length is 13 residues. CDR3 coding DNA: TGTGCCAGCAGGACGTGGGGACCCTACGAGCAGTACTTC. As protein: CASRTWGPYEQYF.

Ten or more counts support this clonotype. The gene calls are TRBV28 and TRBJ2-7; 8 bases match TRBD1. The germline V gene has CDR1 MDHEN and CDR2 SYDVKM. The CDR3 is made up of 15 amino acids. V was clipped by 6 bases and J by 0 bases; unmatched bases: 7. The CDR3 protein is CASRLDRGASYEQYF. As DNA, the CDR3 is TGTGCCAGCAGGCTAGACAGGGGTGCCTCCTACGAGCAGTACTTC.

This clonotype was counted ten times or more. CDR3 amino acids: CASSGAAEQYF. CDR3 sequence (DNA): TGTGCCAGCTCAGGGGCTGCCGAGCAGTACTTC. V and J are TRBV18 and TRBJ2-7, with D possibly matching TRBD1 (5 bases). This CDR3 comprises 11 residues. The V gene lost 5 bases and the J gene lost 6 bases, with 8 bases spanning the gap. CDR1 KGHSH and CDR2 LQKENI come from the germline V gene. Drawing the rest from reference TRBV18 and TRBJ2-7, the complete variable domain is NAGVMQNPRHLVRRRGQEARLRCSPMKGHSHVYWYRQLPEEGLKFMVYLQKENIIDESGMPKERFSAEFPKEGPSILRIQQVVRGDSAAYFCASSGAAEQYFGPGTRLTVT.

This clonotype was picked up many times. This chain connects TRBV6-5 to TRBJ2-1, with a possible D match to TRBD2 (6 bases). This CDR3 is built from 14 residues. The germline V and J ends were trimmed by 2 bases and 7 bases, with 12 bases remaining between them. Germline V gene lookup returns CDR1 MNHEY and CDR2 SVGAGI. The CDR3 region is CASSYPGGENEQFF. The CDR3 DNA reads TGTGCCAGCAGTTACCCCGGAGGGGAGAATGAGCAGTTCTTC.

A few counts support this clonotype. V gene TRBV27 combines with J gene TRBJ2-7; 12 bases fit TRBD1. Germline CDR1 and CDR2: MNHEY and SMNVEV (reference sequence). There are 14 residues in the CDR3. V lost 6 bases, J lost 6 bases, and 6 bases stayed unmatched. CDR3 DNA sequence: TGTGCCAGCAGCCTCGGGACAGGGGGCTCCGAGCAGTACTTC. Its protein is CASSLGTGGSEQYF.

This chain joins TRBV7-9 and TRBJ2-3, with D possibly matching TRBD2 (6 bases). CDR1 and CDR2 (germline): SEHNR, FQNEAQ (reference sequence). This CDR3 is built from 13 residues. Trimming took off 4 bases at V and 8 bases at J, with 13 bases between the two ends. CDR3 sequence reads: CASSSGLDGTQYF. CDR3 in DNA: TGTGCCAGCAGCTCGGGACTCGACGGTACGCAGTATTTT.